These T cell receptor beta chains were read from a single sample in a study of T cells after somatic rescue of genetic block. Only in-frame clones appear in the TCRdb table, and some are missing; sequencing was by immunoSEQ multiplex PCR. The profile covers tens of thousands of clones, with 85% to 95% appearing a single time and about 2.7% taken by the ten largest. Sequencing was performed on peripheral blood mononuclear cells (PBMCs). The receptors shown here come from a man aged 35-49 years. CDR3s include the opening cysteine and the closing phenylalanine or tryptophan. D genes are given only for firm matches. The size entry is marked missing in some rows and otherwise reads once, few, many or a size class.

cdr3_nt cdr3_aa d_call v_call clone_size j_call
TGTGCCAGCAGCTTAAACGGGCAGCTCCGCACAGATACGCAGTATTTT CASSLNGQLRTDTQYF - TRBV7-3 - TRBJ2-3
TGTGCCAGCAGTTTACTGCTCCGGAGTGGCTACACCTTC CASSLLLRSGYTF - TRBV28 - TRBJ1-2
TGTGCCAGCAGCGCCTCGGGAGCGGAGCAGTTCTTC CASSASGAEQFF - TRBV7-9 - TRBJ2-1
TGTGCCAGCAGTTACTCGACGACAGCAATCCTCACTGGCTACACCTTC CASSYSTTAILTGYTF - TRBV6-5 - TRBJ1-2
TGTGCCAGCAGTTTAGGAGCGGACTACGAGCAGTACTTC CASSLGADYEQYF - TRBV7-9 - TRBJ2-7
TGTGCCATCAGTGGGGCAGGCGCTGGAAACACCATATATTTT CAISGAGAGNTIYF - TRBV10-3 - TRBJ1-3
TGTGCCAGCAGCTTTGGTCTTGGGCGGGGCACAGATACGCAGTATTTT CASSFGLGRGTDTQYF - TRBV7-2 - TRBJ2-3
TGTGCCAGTAGCAACAGGGATTACAATCAGCCCCAGCATTTT CASSNRDYNQPQHF - TRBV19 - TRBJ1-5
TGTGCCAGCAGGGGGCGGAGCACAGATACGCAGTATTTT CASRGRSTDTQYF - TRBV27 once TRBJ2-3
TGTGCCAGCTCACCACCGACCAAACCGAAGGGAGAGACCCAGTACTTC CASSPPTKPKGETQYF - TRBV18 - TRBJ2-5